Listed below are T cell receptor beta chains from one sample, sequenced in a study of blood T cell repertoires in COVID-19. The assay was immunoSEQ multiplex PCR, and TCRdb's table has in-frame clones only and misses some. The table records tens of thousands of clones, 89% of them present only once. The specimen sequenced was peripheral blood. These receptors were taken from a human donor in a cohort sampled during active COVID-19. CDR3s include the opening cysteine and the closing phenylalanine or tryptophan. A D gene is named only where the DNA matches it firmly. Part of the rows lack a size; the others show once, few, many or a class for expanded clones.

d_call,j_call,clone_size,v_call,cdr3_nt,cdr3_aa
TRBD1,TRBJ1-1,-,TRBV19,TGTGCCAGTAGTGACAGGGGGAACACTGAAGCTTTCTTT,CASSDRGNTEAFF
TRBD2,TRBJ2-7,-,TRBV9,TGTGCCAGCAGCGTAGAAGCTAGCGGGGTTTTCTACGAGCAGTACTTC,CASSVEASGVFYEQYF
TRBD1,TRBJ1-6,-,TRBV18,TGTGCCAGCTCCTCCCAGGGACAGGGGAATTCACCCCTCCACTTT,CASSSQGQGNSPLHF
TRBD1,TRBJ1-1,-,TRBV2,TGTGCCAGCAGGAAACAGGGGACTGAAGCTTTCTTT,CASRKQGTEAFF
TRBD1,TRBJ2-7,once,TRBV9,TGTGCCAGCAGCGTAGCGGGGACAGGGCTTTACGAGCAGTACTTC,CASSVAGTGLYEQYF
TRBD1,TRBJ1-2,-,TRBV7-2,TGTGCCAGCAGCTTAGGGGGACAGAACTATGGCTACACCTTC,CASSLGGQNYGYTF
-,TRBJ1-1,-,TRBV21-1,TGTGCCAGCAGAACTCAGCCCCCCGGGGAGGTGTTTTTGGACACTGAAGCTTTCTTT,CASRTQPPGEVFLDTEAFF
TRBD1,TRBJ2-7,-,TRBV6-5,TGTGCCAGCAGTACCTCAGGGGGCGAGCAGTACTTC,CASSTSGGEQYF
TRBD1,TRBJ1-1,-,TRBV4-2,TGTGCCAGCAGCCAAGATCCAGGGGGAAACACTGAAGCTTTCTTT,CASSQDPGGNTEAFF
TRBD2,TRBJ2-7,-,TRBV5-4,TGTGCCAGCAGCCCCTTGCCGGGAGGAGAGCAGTACTTC,CASSPLPGGEQYF
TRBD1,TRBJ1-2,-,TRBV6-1,TGTGCCAGCAGTGAAGAAGACAGGGGGCTTAATGGCTACACCTTC,CASSEEDRGLNGYTF
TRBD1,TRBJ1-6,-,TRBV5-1,TGCGCCAGCAGCTCAGGACAGGGAACCAATTCACCCCTCCACTTT,CASSSGQGTNSPLHF
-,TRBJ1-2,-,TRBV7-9,TGTGCCAGCAGCTTGAGCCTCTCGGGCGGGTGCACCTTC,CASSLSLSGGCTF
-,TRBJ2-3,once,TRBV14,TGTGCCAGCAGCCAAGATGTGGCGGGCCCCTACACAGATACGCAGTATTTT,CASSQDVAGPYTDTQYF
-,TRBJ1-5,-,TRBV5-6,TGTGCCAGCAGCCTGGGCGGTTATCAGCCCCAGCATTTT,CASSLGGYQPQHF
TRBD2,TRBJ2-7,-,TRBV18,TGTGCCAGCTCACCCTTAGCGGGGAAAATCTACGAGCAGTACTTC,CASSPLAGKIYEQYF
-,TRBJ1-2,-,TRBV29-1,TGCAGCGTTGAGAGACAGTCGGGTAACTATGGCTACACCTTC,CSVERQSGNYGYTF
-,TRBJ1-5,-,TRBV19,TGTGCCAGTAGTAAGCAGGTTAATCAGCCCCAGCATTTT,CASSKQVNQPQHF
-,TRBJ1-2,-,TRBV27,TGTGCCAGCAGTTTTAGAGGTTGGAACTATGGCTACACCTTC,CASSFRGWNYGYTF
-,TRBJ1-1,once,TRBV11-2,TGTGCCAGCAGATCCCTCGCCAAGGAGGGGGGGCGGAGGACTGAAGCTTTCTTT,CASRSLAKEGGRRTEAFF
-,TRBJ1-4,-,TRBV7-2,TGTGCCAGCAGCTTAGCGTCTCGGGGTGGAGGTGAAAAACTGTTTTTT,CASSLASRGGGEKLFF
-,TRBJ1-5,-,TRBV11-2,TGTGCCAGCAGCTTAGGGAGGTATACAGAACATCAGCCCCAGCATTTT,CASSLGRYTEHQPQHF
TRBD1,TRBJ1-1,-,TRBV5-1,TGCGCCAGCAGCTGGGGACAGCGCGTACCTTTTACTGAAGCTTTCTTT,CASSWGQRVPFTEAFF
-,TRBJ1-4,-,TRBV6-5,TGTGCCAGCAGTTCCCAGGGGCCATATTATGAAAAACTGTTTTTT,CASSSQGPYYEKLFF
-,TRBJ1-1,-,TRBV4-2,TGTGCCAGCAGCCCGCCCAGTGGTCCTGAAGCTTTCTTT,CASSPPSGPEAFF
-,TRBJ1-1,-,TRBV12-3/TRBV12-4,TGTGCCAGCACTGGGGCAGGGGTAGCTTTCTTT,CASTGAGVAFF
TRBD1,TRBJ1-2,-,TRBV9,TGTGCCAGCAGCGCTCATGACCAGGGGGCTTCTGGCTACACCTTC,CASSAHDQGASGYTF
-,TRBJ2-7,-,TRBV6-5,TGTGCCAGCAGTTACTCGCGGGTCTACGAGCAGTACTTC,CASSYSRVYEQYF
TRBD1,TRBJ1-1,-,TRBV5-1,TGCGCCAGCAGCCTATCCGGGACAGGGGTAAACACTGAAGCTTTCTTT,CASSLSGTGVNTEAFF
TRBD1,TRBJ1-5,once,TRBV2,TGTGCCAGCAGTTCTGGACAGGGGATCAATAGCAATCAGCCCCAGCATTTT,CASSSGQGINSNQPQHF
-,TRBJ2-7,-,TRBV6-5,TGTGCCAGCAGCCCCTGGCGCGGATCCTACGAGCAGTACTTC,CASSPWRGSYEQYF
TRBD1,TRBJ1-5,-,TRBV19,TGTGCCAGTAGCTATAACAGGGGGCGGGAGAATCAGCCCCAGCATTTT,CASSYNRGRENQPQHF
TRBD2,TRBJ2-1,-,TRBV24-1,TGTGCCACCAGTGATCACGGGACTAGCGGGGGGGATGAGCAGTTCTTC,CATSDHGTSGGDEQFF
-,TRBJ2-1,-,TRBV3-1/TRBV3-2,TGTGCCAGCAGCGGAGTAGGTCCCTCCGACAATGAGCAGTTCTTC,CASSGVGPSDNEQFF
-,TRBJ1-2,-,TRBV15,TGTGCCACCAGCAGAGATGGAGCAGCCTATGGCTACACCTTC,CATSRDGAAYGYTF
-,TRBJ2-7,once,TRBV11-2,TGTGCCAGCAGCTTCGGGACGGCGGGGGAGCAGTACTTC,CASSFGTAGEQYF
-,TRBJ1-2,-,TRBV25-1,TGTGCCAGCAGTGAACTAAGAGGGCCCGGCTACACCTTC,CASSELRGPGYTF
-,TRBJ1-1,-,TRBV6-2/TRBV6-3,TGTGCCAGCAGTTACAGGGACGGCCGCGGGGGTCCAAACACTGAAGCTTTCTTT,CASSYRDGRGGPNTEAFF
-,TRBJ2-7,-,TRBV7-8,TGTGCCAGCAGCTTAGACTTATACGAGCAGTACTTC,CASSLDLYEQYF
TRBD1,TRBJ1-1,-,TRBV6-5,TGTGCCAGCAGTCCCCAAGGGGACAGTAAGACTGAAGCTTTCTTT,CASSPQGDSKTEAFF
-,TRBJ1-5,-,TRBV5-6,TGTGCCAGCAGCTTAGGTAGGGGAGGTCAGCCCCAGCATTTT,CASSLGRGGQPQHF
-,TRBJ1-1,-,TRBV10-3,TGTGCCATCAGTGATCATGGGACTAACACTGAAGCTTTCTTT,CAISDHGTNTEAFF
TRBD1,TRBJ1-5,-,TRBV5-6,TGTGCCAGCACCGTGACAGGGACAAATCAGCCCCAGCATTTT,CASTVTGTNQPQHF
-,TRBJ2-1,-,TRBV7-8,TGTGCCAGCAGCTTAGAGAACAGCCCCTACAATGAGCAGTTCTTC,CASSLENSPYNEQFF
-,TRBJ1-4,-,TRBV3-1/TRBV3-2,TGTGCCAGCAGCCAAGATCTGACAGGTGCTAATGAAAAACTGTTTTTT,CASSQDLTGANEKLFF
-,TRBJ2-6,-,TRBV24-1,TGTGCCACCAGTGATACTCGCTCTGGGGCCAACGTCCTGACTTTC,CATSDTRSGANVLTF
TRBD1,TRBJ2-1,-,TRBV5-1,TGCGCCAGCAGCCTGGGGGGACAGGGGTTCGATGAGCAGTTCTTC,CASSLGGQGFDEQFF
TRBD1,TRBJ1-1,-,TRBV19,TGTGCCAGTAGTATTACGGGACAGACTGAAGCTTTCTTT,CASSITGQTEAFF
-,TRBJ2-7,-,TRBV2,TGTGCCAGCACTTCGGCGGGGTTCTACGAGCAGTACTTC,CASTSAGFYEQYF
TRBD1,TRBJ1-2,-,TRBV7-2,TGTGCCAGCAGCTTAGGGACAGGGGACCGTCGTGGCTACACCTTC,CASSLGTGDRRGYTF
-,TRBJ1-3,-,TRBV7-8,TGTGCCAGCAGCTTAGGGGAGGCTGGAAACACCATATATTTT,CASSLGEAGNTIYF
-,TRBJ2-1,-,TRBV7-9,TGTGCCAGCAGCTTAGGGACTACCACCTACAATGAGCAGTTCTTC,CASSLGTTTYNEQFF
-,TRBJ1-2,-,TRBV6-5,TGTGCCGCCTACACAGGGAGCCATGGCTACACCTTC,CAAYTGSHGYTF
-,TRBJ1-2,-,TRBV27,TGTGCCAGCAGCCTGGAGGGGAACTATGGCTACACCTTC,CASSLEGNYGYTF
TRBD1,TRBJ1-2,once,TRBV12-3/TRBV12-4,TGTGCCAGCAGCCTGACAGGGCTCTACGGCTACACCTTC,CASSLTGLYGYTF
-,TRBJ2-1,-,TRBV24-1,TGTGCCACCAGTACCAGGAACAATGAGCAGTTCTTC,CATSTRNNEQFF
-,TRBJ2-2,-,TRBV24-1,TGTGCCACCAGTCCCTGGGGGGCGAACACCGGGGAGCTGTTTTTT,CATSPWGANTGELFF
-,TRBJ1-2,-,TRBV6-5,TGTGCCAGCAGCCGATCAGGGTACGACTATGGCTACACCTTC,CASSRSGYDYGYTF
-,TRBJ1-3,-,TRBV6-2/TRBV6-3,TGTGCCAGCAGTTACGCCGGACAGTCATCCTCTGGAAACACCATATATTTT,CASSYAGQSSSGNTIYF